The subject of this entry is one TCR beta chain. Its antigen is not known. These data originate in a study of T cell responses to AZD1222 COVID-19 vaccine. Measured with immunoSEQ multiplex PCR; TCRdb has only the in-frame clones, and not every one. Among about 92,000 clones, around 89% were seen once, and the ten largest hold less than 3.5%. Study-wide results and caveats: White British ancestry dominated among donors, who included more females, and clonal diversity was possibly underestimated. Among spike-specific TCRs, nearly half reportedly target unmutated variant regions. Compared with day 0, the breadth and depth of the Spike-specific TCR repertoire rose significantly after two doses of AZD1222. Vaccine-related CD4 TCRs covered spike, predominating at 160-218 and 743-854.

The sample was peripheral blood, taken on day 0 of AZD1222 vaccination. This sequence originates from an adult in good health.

The CDR3, as DNA: TGTGCCAGCAGAGGACTTTTGGTGGACGAGCAGTACTTC. Translated, it gives CASRGLLVDEQYF. This chain joins TRBV2 and TRBJ2-7; possibly TRBD2 for D (5 bases). The CDR3 covers 13 residues. Trimming shortened V by 6 bases and J by 5 bases, and 14 bases separated the two germline ends. Looked up from germline, CDR1 is SNHLY and CDR2 is FYNNEI.